This T cell receptor (beta chain) comes out of a study of technical replicates of blood from four donors. The V gene's germline CDR1 is LNHDA and CDR2 SQIVND (reference sequence). The CDR3 spans 17 residues. V lost 5 bases, J lost 7 bases, and 16 bases stayed unmatched. The repertoire was sequenced with immunoSEQ multiplex PCR; TCRdb's copy has only in-frame clones and lacks some. The data hold approximately 70,000 clones, with about 97% observed a single time. Material for sequencing was T cells isolated from PBMCs. The chain is built from TRBV19 and TRBJ2-1; TRBD2 agrees at 8 bases. This sequence originates from a human donor in good health. The CDR3, as DNA: TGTGCCAGTAGTTGGGGAGCGGGAGCTGCGGCGTCTAATGAGCAGTTCTTC. Translation gives CASSWGAGAAASNEQFF.